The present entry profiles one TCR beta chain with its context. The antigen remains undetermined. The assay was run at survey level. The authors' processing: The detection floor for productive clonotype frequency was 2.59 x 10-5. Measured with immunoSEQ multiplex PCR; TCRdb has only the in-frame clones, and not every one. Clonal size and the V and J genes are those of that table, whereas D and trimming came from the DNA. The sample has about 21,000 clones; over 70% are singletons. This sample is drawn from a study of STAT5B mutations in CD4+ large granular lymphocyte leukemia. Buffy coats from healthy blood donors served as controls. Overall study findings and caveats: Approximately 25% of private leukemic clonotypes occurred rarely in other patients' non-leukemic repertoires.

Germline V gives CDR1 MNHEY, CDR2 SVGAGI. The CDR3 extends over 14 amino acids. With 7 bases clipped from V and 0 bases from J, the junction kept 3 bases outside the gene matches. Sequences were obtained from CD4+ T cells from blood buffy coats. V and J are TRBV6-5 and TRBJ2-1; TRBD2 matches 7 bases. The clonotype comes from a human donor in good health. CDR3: CASNAGVSYNEQFF. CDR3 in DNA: TGTGCCAGCAACGCGGGAGTCTCCTACAATGAGCAGTTCTTC.